This T cell receptor (beta chain) was retrieved from a study of cytomegalovirus exposure and HLA in healthy donors. About the study: The early release's HLA-typed donors yielded approximately 82 million unique TCRs.

Study observations and caveats: Listed as cytomegalovirus-associated were 150 or so TCR beta chains. DRB1 had the most TCR associations and HLA-C the fewest, a later analysis found, with rates varying by HLA locus.

This PCR relied on a set of 60 Vbeta primers and 13 Jbeta primers. The assay was immunoSEQ multiplex PCR, and TCRdb's table has in-frame clones only and misses some. The sample lists about 93,000 clones, about two thirds seen once, with 5.5% to 6% in the top ten. This clone was detected only once. Its antigen is still unknown. Healthy bone marrow donors formed the donor group. The sequencing input was PBMCs. The sequence was collected from a boy aged 10-17 years in good health and CMV-seropositive.

CDR3 in DNA: TGTGCCAGCAGTAGGACAGGTTCAGTTGGAAACACCATATATTTT. The encoded protein is CASSRTGSVGNTIYF. The rearrangement links TRBV2 to TRBJ1-3; 7 bases match TRBD1. Trimming removed 5 bases from V and 3 bases from J; junction bases left unmatched: 7. The CDR3 consists of 15 residues. CDR1 SNHLY and CDR2 FYNNEI come from the germline V gene. The full variable domain, completed using reference TRBV2 and TRBJ1-3, is EPEVTQTPSHQVTQMGQEVILRCVPISNHLYFYWYRQILGQKVEFLVSFYNNEISEKSEIFDDQFSVERPDGSNFTLKIRSTKLEDSAMYFCASSRTGSVGNTIYFGEGSWLTVV.